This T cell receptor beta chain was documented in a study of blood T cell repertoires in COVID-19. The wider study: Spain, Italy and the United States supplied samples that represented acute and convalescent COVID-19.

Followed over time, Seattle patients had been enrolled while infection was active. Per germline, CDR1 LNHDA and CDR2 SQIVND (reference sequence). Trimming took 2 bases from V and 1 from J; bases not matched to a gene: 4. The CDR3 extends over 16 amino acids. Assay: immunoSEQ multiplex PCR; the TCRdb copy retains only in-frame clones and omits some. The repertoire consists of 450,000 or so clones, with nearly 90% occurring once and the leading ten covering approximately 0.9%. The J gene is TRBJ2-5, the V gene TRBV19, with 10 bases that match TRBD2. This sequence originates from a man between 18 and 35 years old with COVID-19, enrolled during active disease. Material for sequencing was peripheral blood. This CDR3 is CASSIIAGGPQETQYF. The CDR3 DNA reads TGTGCCAGTAGTATAATAGCGGGGGGTCCCCAAGAGACCCAGTACTTC.